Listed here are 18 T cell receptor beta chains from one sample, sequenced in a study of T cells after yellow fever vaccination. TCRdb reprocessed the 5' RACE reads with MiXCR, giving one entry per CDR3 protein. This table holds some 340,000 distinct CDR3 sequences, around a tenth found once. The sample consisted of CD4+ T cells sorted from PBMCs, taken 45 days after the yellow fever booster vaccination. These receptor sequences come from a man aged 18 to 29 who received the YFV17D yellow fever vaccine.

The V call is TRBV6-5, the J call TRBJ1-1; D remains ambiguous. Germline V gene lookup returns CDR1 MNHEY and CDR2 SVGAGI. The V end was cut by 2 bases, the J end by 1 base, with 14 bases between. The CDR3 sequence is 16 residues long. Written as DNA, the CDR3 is TGTGCCAGCAGTTACCCAACTACCGGGTCGAACACTGAAGCTTTCTTT. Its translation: CASSYPTTGSNTEAFF.

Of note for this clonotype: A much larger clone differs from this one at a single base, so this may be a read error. The CDR3 coding sequence is TGCGCCAGCTCCCGGGACTCCTCCTACAATGAGCTGTTCTTC. Translating it yields CASSRDSSYNELFF. This chain joins TRBV4-3 and TRBJ2-1; a weak D match, TRBD2 (6 bases). The CDR3 contains 14 residues. Germline V gene data show CDR1 as LGHNA and CDR2 as YSLEER.

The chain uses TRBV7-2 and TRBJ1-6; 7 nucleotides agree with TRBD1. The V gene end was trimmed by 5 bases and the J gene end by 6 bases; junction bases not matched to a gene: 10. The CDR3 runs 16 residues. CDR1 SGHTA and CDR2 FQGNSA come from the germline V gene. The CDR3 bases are TGTGCCAGCAGCCGACAGGGTCGTTCAAGTAATTCACCCCTCCACTTT. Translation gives CASSRQGRSSNSPLHF.

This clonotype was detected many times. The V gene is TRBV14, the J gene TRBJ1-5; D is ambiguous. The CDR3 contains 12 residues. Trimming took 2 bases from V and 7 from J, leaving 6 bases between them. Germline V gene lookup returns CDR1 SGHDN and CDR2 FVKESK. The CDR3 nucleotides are TGTGCCAGCAGCCAACTGGGACAGCCCCAGCATTTT. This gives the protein CASSQLGQPQHF.

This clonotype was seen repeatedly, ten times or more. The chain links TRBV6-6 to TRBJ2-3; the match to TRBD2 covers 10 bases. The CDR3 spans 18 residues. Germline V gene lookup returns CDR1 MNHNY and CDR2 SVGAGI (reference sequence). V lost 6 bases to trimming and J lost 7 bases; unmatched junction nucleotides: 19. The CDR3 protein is CASSYRITSGGALNTQYF. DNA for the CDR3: TGTGCCAGCAGCTACAGAATTACCAGCGGGGGGGCGTTAAATACGCAGTATTTT.

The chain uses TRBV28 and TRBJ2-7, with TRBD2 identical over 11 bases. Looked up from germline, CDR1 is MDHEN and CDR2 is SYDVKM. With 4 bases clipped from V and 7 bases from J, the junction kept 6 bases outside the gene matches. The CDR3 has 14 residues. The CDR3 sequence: CASSSSGTSGEQYV. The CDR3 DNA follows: TGTGCCAGCAGTTCCTCCGGGACTAGCGGTGAGCAGTACGTC.

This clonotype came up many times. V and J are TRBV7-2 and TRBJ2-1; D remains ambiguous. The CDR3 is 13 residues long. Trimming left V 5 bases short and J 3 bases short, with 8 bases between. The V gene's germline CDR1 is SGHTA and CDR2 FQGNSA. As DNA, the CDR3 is TGTGCCAGCAGCCGCGGAGTCTACAATGAGCAGTTCTTC. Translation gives CASSRGVYNEQFF.

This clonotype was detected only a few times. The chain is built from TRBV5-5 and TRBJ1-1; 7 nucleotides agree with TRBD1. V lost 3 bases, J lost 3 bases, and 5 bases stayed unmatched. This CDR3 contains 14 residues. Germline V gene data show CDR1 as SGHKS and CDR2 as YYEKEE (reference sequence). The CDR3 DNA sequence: TGTGCCAGCAGCTCTAACAGGGGACACACTGAAGCTTTCTTT. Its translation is CASSSNRGHTEAFF.

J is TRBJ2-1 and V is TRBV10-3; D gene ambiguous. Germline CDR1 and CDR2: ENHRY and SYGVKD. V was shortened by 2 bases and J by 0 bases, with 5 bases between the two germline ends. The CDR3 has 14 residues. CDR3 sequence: CAISEGNSYNEQFF. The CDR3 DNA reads TGTGCCATCAGTGAGGGAAACTCCTACAATGAGCAGTTCTTC.

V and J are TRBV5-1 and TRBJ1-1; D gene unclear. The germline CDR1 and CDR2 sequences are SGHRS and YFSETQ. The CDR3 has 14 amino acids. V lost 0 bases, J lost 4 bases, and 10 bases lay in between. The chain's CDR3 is CASSLVLSGTEAFF. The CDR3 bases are TGCGCCAGCAGCTTGGTCCTGTCGGGCACTGAAGCTTTCTTT.

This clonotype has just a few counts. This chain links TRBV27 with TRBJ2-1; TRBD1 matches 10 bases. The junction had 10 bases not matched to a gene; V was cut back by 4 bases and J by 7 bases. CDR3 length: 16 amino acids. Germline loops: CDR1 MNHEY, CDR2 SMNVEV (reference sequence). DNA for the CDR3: TGTGCCAGCAGTTCCTACAGACAGGGGGCGAGGAATGAGCAGTTCTTC. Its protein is CASSSYRQGARNEQFF.

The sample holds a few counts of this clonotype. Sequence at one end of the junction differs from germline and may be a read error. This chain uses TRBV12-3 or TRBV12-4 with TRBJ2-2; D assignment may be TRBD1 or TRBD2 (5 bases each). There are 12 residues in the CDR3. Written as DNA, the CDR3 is TGTGCCAGCCCGTTATTAACGAAAGGGGAGCTTTTT. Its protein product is CASPLLTKGELF.

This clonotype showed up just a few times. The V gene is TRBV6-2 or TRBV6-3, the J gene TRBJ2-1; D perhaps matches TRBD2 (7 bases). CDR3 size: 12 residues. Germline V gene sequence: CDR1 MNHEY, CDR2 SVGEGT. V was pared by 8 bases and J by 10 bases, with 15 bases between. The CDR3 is CASGGAAKEQFF. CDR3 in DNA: TGTGCCAGCGGGGGGGCCGCTAAAGAGCAGTTCTTC.

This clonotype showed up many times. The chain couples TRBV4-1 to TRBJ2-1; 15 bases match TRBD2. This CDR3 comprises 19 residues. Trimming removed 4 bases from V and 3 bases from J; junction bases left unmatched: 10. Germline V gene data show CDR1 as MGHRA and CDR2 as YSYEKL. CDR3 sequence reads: CASSRPSGTSGGYYNEQFF. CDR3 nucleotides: TGCGCCAGCAGCCGCCCGTCCGGGACTAGCGGGGGGTACTACAATGAGCAGTTCTTC.

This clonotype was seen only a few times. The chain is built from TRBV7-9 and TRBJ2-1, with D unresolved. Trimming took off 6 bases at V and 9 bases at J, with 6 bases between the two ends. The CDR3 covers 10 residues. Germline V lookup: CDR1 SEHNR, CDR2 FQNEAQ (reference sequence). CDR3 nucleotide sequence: TGTGCCAGCAGTAGGGTTGAGCAGTTCTTC. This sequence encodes CASSRVEQFF.

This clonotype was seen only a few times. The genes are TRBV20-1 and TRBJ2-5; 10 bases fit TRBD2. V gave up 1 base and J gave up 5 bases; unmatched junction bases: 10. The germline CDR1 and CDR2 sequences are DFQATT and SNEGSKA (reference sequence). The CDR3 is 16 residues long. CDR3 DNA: TGCAGTGCTAGAGCGAGTAGCGGGGGGCCGGGGGAGACCCAGTACTTC. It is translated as CSARASSGGPGETQYF.

This CDR3 reads CASSPETGVRIQYF. As DNA, the CDR3 is TGCGCCAGCAGCCCCGAGACTGGGGTCCGGATTCAGTACTTC. The V gene is TRBV5-1, the J gene TRBJ2-4; D gene uncertain. Germline-derived CDR1 and CDR2 are SGHRS and YFSETQ. Deletions cut 4 bases from V and 10 bases from J, with 18 bases between. This CDR3 spans 14 amino acids.

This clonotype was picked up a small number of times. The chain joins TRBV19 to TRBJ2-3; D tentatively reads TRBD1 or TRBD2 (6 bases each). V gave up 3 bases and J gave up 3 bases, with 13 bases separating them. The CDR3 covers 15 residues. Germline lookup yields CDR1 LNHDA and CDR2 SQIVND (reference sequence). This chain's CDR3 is CASSIEGGATDTQYF. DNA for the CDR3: TGTGCCAGTAGTATTGAGGGGGGAGCTACAGATACGCAGTATTTT. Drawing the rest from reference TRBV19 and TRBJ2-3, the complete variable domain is DGGITQSPKYLFRKEGQNVTLSCEQNLNHDAMYWYRQDPGQGLRLIYYSQIVNDFQKGDIAEGYSVSREKKESFPLTVTSAQKNPTAFYLCASSIEGGATDTQYFGPGTRLTVL.